The sequence of this TCR beta chain was determined in a study of identical twins. Template switching (which added a universal primer site) was used, and cDNA carried unique molecular identifiers. TCRdb re-called the 5' RACE reads with MiXCR, one entry per CDR3 protein. The sample contains around 1.7 million distinct CDR3 sequences, roughly a third of which appear only once. Study-wide findings and caveats: Out-of-frame alpha sequences shared between twins exhibited an excess of low generation probability. Modelling underestimated the level of out-of-frame TCR alpha sharing observed in monozygotic twins. Out-of-frame beta sequences exhibited a weaker degree of excess twin sharing.

Per the germline V gene, CDR1 is LGHDT and CDR2 is YNNKEL (reference sequence). V was shortened by 1 base and J by 6 bases, with 9 bases between the two germline ends. The CDR3 runs to 13 residues. To note about this clonotype: Its matching antigen is unknown.

This receptor was obtained from a newborn girl in good health. Sequenced: cord blood. The genes are TRBV3-1 and TRBJ1-2; no firm D call. DNA of the CDR3: TGTGCCAGCAGCCAAGGGCCGGGTGATGGCTACACCTTC. It is translated as CASSQGPGDGYTF.